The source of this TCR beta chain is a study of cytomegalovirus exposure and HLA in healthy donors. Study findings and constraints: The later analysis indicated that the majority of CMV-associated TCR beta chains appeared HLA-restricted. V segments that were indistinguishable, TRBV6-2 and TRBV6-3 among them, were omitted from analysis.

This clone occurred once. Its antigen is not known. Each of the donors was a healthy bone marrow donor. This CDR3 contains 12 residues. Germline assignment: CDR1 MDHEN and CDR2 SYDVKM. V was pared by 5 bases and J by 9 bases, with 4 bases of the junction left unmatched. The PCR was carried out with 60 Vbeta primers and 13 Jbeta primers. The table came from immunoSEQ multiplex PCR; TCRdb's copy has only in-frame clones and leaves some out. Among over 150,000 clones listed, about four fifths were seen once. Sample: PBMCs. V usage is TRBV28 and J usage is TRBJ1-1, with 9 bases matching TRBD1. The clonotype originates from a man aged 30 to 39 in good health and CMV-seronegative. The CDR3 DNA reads TGTGCCAGCAGTGCCAACAGGGGGCAAGCTTTCTTT. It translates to CASSANRGQAFF.